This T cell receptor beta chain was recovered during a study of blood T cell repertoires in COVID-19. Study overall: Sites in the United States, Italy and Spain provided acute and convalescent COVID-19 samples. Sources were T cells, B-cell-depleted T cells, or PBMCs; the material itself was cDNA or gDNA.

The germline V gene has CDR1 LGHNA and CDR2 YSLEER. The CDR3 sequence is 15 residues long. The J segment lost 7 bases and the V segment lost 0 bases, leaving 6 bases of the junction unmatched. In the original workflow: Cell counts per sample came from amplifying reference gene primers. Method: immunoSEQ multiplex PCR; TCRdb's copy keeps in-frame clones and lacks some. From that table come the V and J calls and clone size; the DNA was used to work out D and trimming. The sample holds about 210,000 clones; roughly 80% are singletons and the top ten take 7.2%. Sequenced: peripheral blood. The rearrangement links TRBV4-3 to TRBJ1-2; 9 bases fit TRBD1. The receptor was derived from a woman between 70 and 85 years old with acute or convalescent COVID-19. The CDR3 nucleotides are TGCGCCAGCAGCCAAGAACAGGGGGCGCGATTTGGCTACACCTTC. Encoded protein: CASSQEQGARFGYTF.